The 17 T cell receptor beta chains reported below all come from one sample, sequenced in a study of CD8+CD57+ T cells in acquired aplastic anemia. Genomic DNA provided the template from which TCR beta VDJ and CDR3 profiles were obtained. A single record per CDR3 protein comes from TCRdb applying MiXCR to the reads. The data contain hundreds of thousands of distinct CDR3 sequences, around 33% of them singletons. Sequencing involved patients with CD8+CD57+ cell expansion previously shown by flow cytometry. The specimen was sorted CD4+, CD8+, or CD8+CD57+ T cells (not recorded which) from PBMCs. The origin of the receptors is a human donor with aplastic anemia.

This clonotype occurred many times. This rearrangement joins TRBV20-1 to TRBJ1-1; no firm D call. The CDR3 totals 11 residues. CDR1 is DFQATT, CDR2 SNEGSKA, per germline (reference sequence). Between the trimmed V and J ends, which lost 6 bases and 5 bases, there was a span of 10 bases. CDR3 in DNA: TGCAGTGCGAGGACGGAAACTGAAGCTTTCTTT. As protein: CSARTETEAFF.

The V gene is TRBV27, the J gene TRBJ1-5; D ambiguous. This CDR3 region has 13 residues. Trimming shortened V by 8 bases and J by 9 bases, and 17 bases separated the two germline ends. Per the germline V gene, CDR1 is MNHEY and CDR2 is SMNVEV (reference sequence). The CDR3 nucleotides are TGTGCCAGCGGTCCCTCTCCATTGGTGCCCCAGCATTTT. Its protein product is CASGPSPLVPQHF.

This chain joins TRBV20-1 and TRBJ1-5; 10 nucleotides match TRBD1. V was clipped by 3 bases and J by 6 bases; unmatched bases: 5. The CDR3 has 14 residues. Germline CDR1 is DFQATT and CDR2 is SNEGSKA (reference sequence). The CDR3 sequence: CSASKGQGFQPQHF. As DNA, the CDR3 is TGCAGTGCTAGTAAGGGACAGGGGTTTCAGCCCCAGCATTTT.

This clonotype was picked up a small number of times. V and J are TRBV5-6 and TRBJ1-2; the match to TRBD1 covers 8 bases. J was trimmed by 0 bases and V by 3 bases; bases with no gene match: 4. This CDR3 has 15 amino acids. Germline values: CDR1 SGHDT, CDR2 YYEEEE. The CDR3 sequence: CASSSPDRANYGYTF. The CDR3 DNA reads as TGTGCCAGCAGCTCACCGGACAGGGCTAACTATGGCTACACCTTC.

CDR3 loop: CATISTGRGQETQYF. For the CDR3, the DNA is TGTGCCACCATCTCGACAGGGAGGGGGCAAGAGACCCAGTACTTC. The chain carries TRBV24-1 and TRBJ2-5; D tentatively reads TRBD1 or TRBD2 (7 bases each). The CDR3 loop spans 15 amino acids. The germline CDR1 and CDR2 sequences are KGHDR and SFDVKD. The V end lost 8 bases, the J end lost 2 bases, and 17 bases lay between the germline ends.

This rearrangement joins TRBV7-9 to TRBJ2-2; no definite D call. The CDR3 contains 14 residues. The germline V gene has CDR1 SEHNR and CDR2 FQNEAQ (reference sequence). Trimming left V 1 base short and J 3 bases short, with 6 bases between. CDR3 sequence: CASSLDGYTGELFF. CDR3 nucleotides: TGTGCCAGCAGCTTAGATGGATACACCGGGGAGCTGTTTTTT.

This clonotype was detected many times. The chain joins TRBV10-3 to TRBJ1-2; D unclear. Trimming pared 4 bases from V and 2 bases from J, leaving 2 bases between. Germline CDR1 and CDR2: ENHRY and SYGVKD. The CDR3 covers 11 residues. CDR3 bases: TGTGCCATCAGTGCAAACTATGGCTACACCTTC. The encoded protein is CAISANYGYTF.

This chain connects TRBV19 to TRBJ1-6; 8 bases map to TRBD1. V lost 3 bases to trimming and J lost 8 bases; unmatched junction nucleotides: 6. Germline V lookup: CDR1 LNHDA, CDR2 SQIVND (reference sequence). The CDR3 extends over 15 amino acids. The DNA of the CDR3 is TGTGCCAGTAGTATCCGGACAGGGAGGGATTCACCCCTCCACTTT. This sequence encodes CASSIRTGRDSPLHF.

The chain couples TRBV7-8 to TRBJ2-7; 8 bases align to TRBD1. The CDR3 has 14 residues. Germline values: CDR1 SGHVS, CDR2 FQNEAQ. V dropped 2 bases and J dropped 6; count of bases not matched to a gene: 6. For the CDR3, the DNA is TGTGCCAGCAGCTTAACAGGGGGAAGTCGCGAGCAGTACTTC. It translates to CASSLTGGSREQYF.

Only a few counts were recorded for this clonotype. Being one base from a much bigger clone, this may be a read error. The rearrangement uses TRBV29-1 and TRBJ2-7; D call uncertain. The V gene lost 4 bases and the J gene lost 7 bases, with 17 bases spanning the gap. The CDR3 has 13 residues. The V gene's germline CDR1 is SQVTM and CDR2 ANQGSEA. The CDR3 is CSVAFAVNNEQYF. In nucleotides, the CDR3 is TGCAGCGTTGCATTTGCGGTTAACAATGAGCAGTACTTC.

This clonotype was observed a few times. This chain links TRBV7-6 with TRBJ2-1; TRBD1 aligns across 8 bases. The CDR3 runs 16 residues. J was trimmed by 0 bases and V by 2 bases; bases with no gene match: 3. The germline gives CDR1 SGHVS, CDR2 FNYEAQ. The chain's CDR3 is CASSLITGGSYNEQFF. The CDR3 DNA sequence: TGTGCCAGCAGCTTAATAACAGGGGGCTCCTACAATGAGCAGTTCTTC.

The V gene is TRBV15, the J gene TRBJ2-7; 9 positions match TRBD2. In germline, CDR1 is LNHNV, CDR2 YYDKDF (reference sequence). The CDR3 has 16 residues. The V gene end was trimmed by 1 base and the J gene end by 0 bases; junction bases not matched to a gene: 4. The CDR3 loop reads CATSRASGIRSYEQYF. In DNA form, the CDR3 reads TGTGCCACCAGCAGAGCTAGCGGGATTCGCTCCTACGAGCAGTACTTC.

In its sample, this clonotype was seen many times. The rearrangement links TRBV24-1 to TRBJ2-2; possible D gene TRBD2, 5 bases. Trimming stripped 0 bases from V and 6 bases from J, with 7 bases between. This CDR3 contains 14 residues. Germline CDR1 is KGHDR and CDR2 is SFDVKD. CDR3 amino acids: CATSDLPAAGELFF. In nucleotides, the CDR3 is TGTGCCACCAGTGATTTGCCAGCGGCCGGGGAGCTGTTTTTT.

CDR3 protein: CASSPTVGVDAYEQYF. DNA of the CDR3: TGTGCCAGCAGTCCTACCGTAGGGGTCGATGCCTACGAGCAGTACTTC. The rearrangement links TRBV2 to TRBJ2-7; TRBD1 might be the D (5 bases). The germline gives CDR1 SNHLY, CDR2 FYNNEI. Trimming took off 5 bases at V and 2 bases at J, with 19 bases between the two ends. This CDR3 has 16 amino acids.

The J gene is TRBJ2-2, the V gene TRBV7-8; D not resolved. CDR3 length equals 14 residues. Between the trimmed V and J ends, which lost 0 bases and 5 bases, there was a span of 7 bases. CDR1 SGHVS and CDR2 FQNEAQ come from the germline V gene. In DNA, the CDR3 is TGTGCCAGCAGCTTAGCGCGGCAGACCGGGGAGCTGTTTTTT. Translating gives CASSLARQTGELFF.

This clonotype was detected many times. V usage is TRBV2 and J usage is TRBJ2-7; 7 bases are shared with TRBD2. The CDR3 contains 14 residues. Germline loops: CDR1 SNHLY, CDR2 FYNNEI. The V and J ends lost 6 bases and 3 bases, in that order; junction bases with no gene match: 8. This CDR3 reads CASSGTMKRYEQYF. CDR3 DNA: TGTGCCAGCAGCGGGACTATGAAGCGCTACGAGCAGTACTTC.

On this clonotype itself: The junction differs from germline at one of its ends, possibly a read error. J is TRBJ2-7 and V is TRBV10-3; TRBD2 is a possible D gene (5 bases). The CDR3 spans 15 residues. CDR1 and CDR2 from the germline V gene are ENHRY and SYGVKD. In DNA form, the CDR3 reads TGTGCCAGCAGTATCTCCGGAACTAGGGCCCACGAGCAGTACTTC. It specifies CASSISGTRAHEQYF.